These 20 T cell receptor beta chains originate from one sample sequenced in a study of regulatory T cells in long-lasting Graves disease. Building of the TCR beta libraries involved iRepertoire HTBI primers and Arm-PCR of CDR3 regions. TCRdb processed the multiplex PCR reads anew with MiXCR; each CDR3 protein has one entry. The table lists about 530,000 distinct CDR3 sequences, 16% of them singletons. Time point indicated: newly diagnosed GD, antithyroid drugs for less than 3 months. The TCR library used RNA extracted from PBMCs. The same sample was also used in a study of T cells in Graves' hyperthyroidism and ophthalmopathy.

The specimen was peripheral blood mononuclear cells (PBMCs), collected at new diagnosis, from a patient treated with antithyroid drugs. The origin of the receptors is a middle-aged woman with Graves disease.

This clonotype came up a few times. The chain carries TRBV20-1 and TRBJ1-4; D is unclear. Germline loops: CDR1 DFQATT, CDR2 SNEGSKA (reference sequence). CDR3 length equals 14 residues. Trimming removed 6 bases at V and 0 bases at J, with 11 bases between. The CDR3 DNA follows: TGCAGTGCCCCAGAGGGCTCAACTAATGAAAAACTGTTTTTT. Protein sequence: CSAPEGSTNEKLFF.

The table lists this clonotype with many counts. V is TRBV3-1 and J is TRBJ1-2, with TRBD1 identical over 9 bases. J was trimmed by 4 bases and V by 7 bases; bases with no gene match: 7. The CDR3 length is 14 residues. Germline-derived CDR1 and CDR2 are LGHDT and YNNKEL (reference sequence). CDR3 loop: CASTRQGESYGYTF. In DNA form, the CDR3 reads TGTGCCAGCACCCGACAGGGGGAATCCTATGGCTACACCTTC.

To note about this clonotype: It may be a read error: a sequence one base away is much more abundant. The chain is built from TRBV28 and TRBJ2-5; TRBD1 aligns across 9 bases. The CDR3 contains 14 residues. Germline-derived CDR1 and CDR2 are MDHEN and SYDVKM. Germline trimming cut 2 bases from V and 9 bases from J; bases unmatched to any gene: 7. The CDR3 DNA is TGTGCCAGCAGTTTACGGGGACAGGGTTGGGCCCAGTACTTC. The encoded protein is CASSLRGQGWAQYF. Complete variable domain (other parts from reference TRBV28 and TRBJ2-5): DVKVTQSSRYLVKRTGEKVFLECVQDMDHENMFWYRQDPGLGLRLIYFSYDVKMKEKGDIPEGYSVSREKKERFSLILESASTNQTSMYLCASSLRGQGWAQYFGPGTRLLVL.

This clonotype was observed at least ten times. The V call is TRBV2, the J call TRBJ2-3; 7 bases line up with TRBD1. The germline gives CDR1 SNHLY, CDR2 FYNNEI. The CDR3 is 15 amino acids. Losses at the gene ends were 7 bases for V and 0 bases for J; bases not matched to a gene: 7. The DNA of the CDR3 is TGTGCCAGCAACCTCGGGACAGTAAGCACAGATACGCAGTATTTT. Protein product: CASNLGTVSTDTQYF. Full variable domain (missing parts from reference TRBV2 and TRBJ2-3): EPEVTQTPSHQVTQMGQEVILRCVPISNHLYFYWYRQILGQKVEFLVSFYNNEISEKSEIFDDQFSVERPDGSNFTLKIRSTKLEDSAMYFCASNLGTVSTDTQYFGPGTRLTVL.

This clonotype came up many times. The chain carries TRBV12-3 or TRBV12-4 and TRBJ1-4; no reliable D call. This CDR3 spans 12 amino acids. V was clipped by 3 bases and J by 8 bases, with 7 bases between them. CDR3 in amino acids: CASSFLLEKLFF. CDR3 nucleotide sequence: TGTGCCAGCAGTTTCTTGTTGGAAAAACTGTTTTTT.

Remarks on this clonotype: This may stem from a read error, because a much larger clone lies one nucleotide away. The rearrangement links TRBV2 to TRBJ1-3, with D possibly being TRBD1 (5 bases). Germline CDR1 SNHLY, CDR2 FYNNEI. V lost 2 bases and J 2 bases, leaving 10 bases between the germline ends. CDR3 length: 15 residues. The CDR3 region is CASSELGGTGNTIYF. CDR3 sequence (DNA): TGTGCCAGCAGTGAACTTGGGGGAACTGGAAACACCATATATTTT.

This clonotype was counted ten times or more. V and J are TRBV28 and TRBJ2-7, with D perhaps given as TRBD1 or TRBD2 (5 bases each). Germline-derived CDR1 and CDR2 are MDHEN and SYDVKM. The CDR3 sequence is 14 residues long. V was pared by 7 bases and J by 3 bases, with 16 bases between. CDR3 in amino acids: CASTAGTVVYEQYF. For the CDR3, the DNA is TGTGCCAGCACCGCCGGGACGGTGGTCTACGAGCAGTACTTC. Drawing the rest from reference TRBV28 and TRBJ2-7, the complete variable domain is DVKVTQSSRYLVKRTGEKVFLECVQDMDHENMFWYRQDPGLGLRLIYFSYDVKMKEKGDIPEGYSVSREKKERFSLILESASTNQTSMYLCASTAGTVVYEQYFGPGTRLTVT.

This clonotype came up many times. This rearrangement joins TRBV11-2 to TRBJ2-3; 11 bases fit TRBD2. With 5 bases clipped from V and 6 bases from J, the junction kept 10 bases outside the gene matches. Germline CDR1 SGHAT, CDR2 FQNNGV. This CDR3 is built from 16 residues. The CDR3 region is CASSTRLAGTRDTQYF. The CDR3 DNA is TGTGCCAGCAGCACCCGACTAGCGGGGACCAGGGATACGCAGTATTTT.

This clonotype was observed a handful of times. This chain joins TRBV3-1 and TRBJ2-1, with 9 positions matching TRBD2. V was clipped by 0 bases and J by 0 bases; unmatched bases: 15. CDR3 length: 21 amino acids. The germline gives CDR1 LGHDT, CDR2 YNNKEL (reference sequence). CDR3 DNA sequence: TGTGCCAGCAGCCAAGAGTCGGTAGCGGGGGTCATCCTGAGCTCCTACAATGAGCAGTTCTTC. Its translation: CASSQESVAGVILSSYNEQFF.

In its sample, this clonotype was seen many times. The chain carries TRBV9 and TRBJ2-1, with D perhaps matching TRBD1 or TRBD2 (7 bases each). Trimming removed 4 bases at V and 5 bases at J, with 16 bases between. There are 15 residues in the CDR3. CDR1 and CDR2 from the germline V gene are SGDLS and YYNGEE. CDR3 amino acids: CASSPRGGADNEQFF. CDR3 nucleotide sequence: TGTGCCAGCAGCCCCAGGGGGGGTGCCGACAATGAGCAGTTCTTC.

This clonotype has more than one count but fewer than ten. The gene calls are TRBV5-6 and TRBJ2-2; D call uncertain. The CDR3 covers 14 residues. Germline assignment: CDR1 SGHDT and CDR2 YYEEEE. Trimming took 7 bases from V and 2 from J, leaving 12 bases between them. The CDR3 nucleotides read TGTGCCAGCTCGTTCGGGTCCAACACCGGGGAGCTGTTTTTT. As protein: CASSFGSNTGELFF. The full variable domain, its missing parts supplied by reference TRBV5-6 and TRBJ2-2, is DAGVTQSPTHLIKTRGQQVTLRCSPKSGHDTVSWYQQALGQGPQFIFQYYEEEERQRGNFPDRFSGHQFPNYSSELNVNALLLGDSALYLCASSFGSNTGELFFGEGSRLTVL.

This clonotype was counted only a few times. The chain has TRBV19 and TRBJ2-3; D is unresolved. With 1 base removed from V and 1 base from J, the gap between germline ends came to 6 bases. The CDR3 is made up of 14 amino acids. Germline-derived CDR1 and CDR2 are LNHDA and SQIVND (reference sequence). Written as DNA, the CDR3 is TGTGCCAGTAGTATAGTGGTGGGCACAGATACGCAGTATTTT. Its protein product is CASSIVVGTDTQYF.

This clonotype was seen repeatedly, ten times or more. The chain combines TRBV29-1 with TRBJ1-2; TRBD1 might be the D (5 bases). Trimming took off 4 bases at V and 8 bases at J, with 14 bases between the two ends. The CDR3 runs 12 residues. Germline V lookup: CDR1 SQVTM, CDR2 ANQGSEA. The CDR3 reads CSVGGAGYGYTF. CDR3 nucleotides: TGCAGCGTTGGGGGCGCAGGCTACGGCTACACCTTC.

This chain uses TRBV28 with TRBJ1-5; perhaps TRBD1 as D (6 bases). Trimming shortened V by 8 bases and J by 5 bases, and 10 bases separated the two germline ends. Germline V CDR1 and CDR2: MDHEN, SYDVKM. CDR3 length: 12 amino acids. CDR3 sequence (DNA): TGTGCCAGCCAGACAGGCTATCAGCCCCAGCATTTT. It codes for CASQTGYQPQHF.

Many counts were recorded for this clonotype. The J gene is TRBJ2-1, the V gene TRBV20-1; 10 bases map to TRBD2. This CDR3 comprises 14 residues. V lost 3 bases to trimming and J lost 8 bases; unmatched junction nucleotides: 7. CDR1 DFQATT and CDR2 SNEGSKA come from the germline V gene (reference sequence). The CDR3 sequence is CSARTPSGGDEQFF. CDR3 nucleotides: TGCAGTGCTAGGACCCCTAGCGGGGGTGATGAGCAGTTCTTC.

The chain employs TRBV16 and TRBJ1-3, with D possibly matching TRBD1 (6 bases). V lost 4 bases, J lost 2 bases, and 12 bases lay in between. The V gene's germline CDR1 is KGHSY and CDR2 FQNENV. CDR3 length: 15 amino acids. The CDR3 is CASSRRGSAGNTIYF. The DNA of the CDR3 is TGTGCCAGCAGCCGCAGGGGAAGCGCTGGAAACACCATATATTTT.

This chain links TRBV12-3 or TRBV12-4 with TRBJ1-5, with D unresolved. The ends were cut back, 1 base at V and 7 bases at J, with 8 bases in the middle. The CDR3 runs 13 residues. CDR3 sequence (DNA): TGTGCCAGCAGTTTAGAGGCCACCCAGCCCCAGCATTTT. It yields the protein CASSLEATQPQHF.

This clonotype has ten or more counts. The chain employs TRBV30 and TRBJ1-6; 8 bases match TRBD1. The CDR3 runs 14 residues. V trimming: 0 bases; J trimming: 9 bases; junction bases outside the gene matches: 4. Germline V lookup: CDR1 GTSNPN, CDR2 SVGIG (reference sequence). Here the CDR3 DNA reads TGTGCCTGGAGTGTAGGCACAGGGGGTTCACCCCTCCACTTT. This translates into CAWSVGTGGSPLHF.

This clonotype was observed at least ten times. This sequence joins TRBV20-1 and TRBJ2-1; 8 bases match TRBD2. Germline CDR1 reads DFQATT; CDR2 reads SNEGSKA (reference sequence). V was pared by 0 bases and J by 12 bases, with 19 bases of the junction left unmatched. The CDR3 extends over 17 amino acids. The CDR3 reads CSARDHQGGGSPRGQFF. DNA of the CDR3: TGCAGTGCTAGAGATCACCAAGGCGGGGGGTCCCCTCGGGGGCAGTTCTTC.

This clonotype was picked up a small number of times. This rearrangement joins TRBV6-1 to TRBJ2-5; tentative D call: TRBD1 (6 bases). Germline V CDR1 and CDR2: MNHNS, SASEGT. The CDR3 loop spans 14 amino acids. V lost 7 bases, J lost 1 base, and 13 bases lay in between. The CDR3 nucleotides are TGTGCCAGCACCCCTCGGACAGCCCAAGAGACCCAGTACTTC. This translates into CASTPRTAQETQYF.